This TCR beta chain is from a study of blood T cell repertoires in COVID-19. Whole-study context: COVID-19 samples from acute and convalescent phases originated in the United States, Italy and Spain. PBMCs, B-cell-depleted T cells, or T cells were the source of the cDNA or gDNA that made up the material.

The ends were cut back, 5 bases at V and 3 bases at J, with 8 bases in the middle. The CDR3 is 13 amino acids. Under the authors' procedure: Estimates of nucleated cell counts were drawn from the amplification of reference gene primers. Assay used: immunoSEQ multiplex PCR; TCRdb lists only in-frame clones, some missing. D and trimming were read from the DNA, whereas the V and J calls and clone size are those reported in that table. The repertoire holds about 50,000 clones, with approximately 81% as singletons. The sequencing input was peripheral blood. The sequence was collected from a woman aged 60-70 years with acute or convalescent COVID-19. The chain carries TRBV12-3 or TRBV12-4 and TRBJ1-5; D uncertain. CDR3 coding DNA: TGTGCCAGCAGTCTACAGCTCAATCAGCCCCAGCATTTT. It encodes CASSLQLNQPQHF.